This entry lists 2 T cell receptor beta chains sequenced from one sample in a study of T cell responses to AZD1222 COVID-19 vaccine. Here immunoSEQ multiplex PCR was the method, and the copy in TCRdb shows in-frame clones only, minus some. The sample has some 170,000 clones; around 89% are singletons. The sample consisted of peripheral blood, taken 28 days after the second dose of the MenACWY control vaccine. The receptors come from an adult who received the MenACWY meningococcal vaccine as a control.

The V and J genes are TRBV5-3 and TRBJ2-2; maybe TRBD1 (6 bases). TRBV5-3 has ORF status, its function being uncertain. V was shortened by 7 bases and J by 4 bases, with 8 bases between the two germline ends. The CDR3 extends over 12 amino acids. The CDR3: CARYRATGELFF. CDR3 sequence (DNA): TGTGCCAGATACAGGGCCACCGGGGAGCTGTTTTTT.

CDR3 region: CASSLDPVNTEAFF. The CDR3 nucleotides read TGTGCCAGCAGCTTAGATCCGGTGAACACTGAAGCTTTCTTT. V gene TRBV7-7 combines with J gene TRBJ1-1; unclear D gene. Trimming pared 1 base from V and 0 bases from J, leaving 6 bases between. The CDR3 runs to 14 residues. Germline assignment: CDR1 SSHAT and CDR2 FNYEAQ (reference sequence).